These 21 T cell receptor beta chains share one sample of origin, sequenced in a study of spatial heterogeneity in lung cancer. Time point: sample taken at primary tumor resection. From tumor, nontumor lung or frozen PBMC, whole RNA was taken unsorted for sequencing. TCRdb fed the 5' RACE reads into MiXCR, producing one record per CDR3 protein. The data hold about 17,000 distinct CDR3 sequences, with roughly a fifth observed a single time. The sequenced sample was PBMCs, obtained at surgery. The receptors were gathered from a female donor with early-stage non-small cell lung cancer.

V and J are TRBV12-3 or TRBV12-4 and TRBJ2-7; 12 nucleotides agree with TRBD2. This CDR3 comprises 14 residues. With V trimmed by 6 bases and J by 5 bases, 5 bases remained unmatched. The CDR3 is CASSPTSGRNEQYF. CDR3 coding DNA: TGTGCCAGCAGCCCGACTAGCGGGAGAAACGAGCAGTACTTC.

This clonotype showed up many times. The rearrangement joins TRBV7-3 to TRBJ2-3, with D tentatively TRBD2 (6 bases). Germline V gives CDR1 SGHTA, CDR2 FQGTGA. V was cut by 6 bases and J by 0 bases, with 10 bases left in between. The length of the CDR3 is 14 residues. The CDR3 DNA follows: TGTGCCAGCAGTAGCGGAAAAAGCACAGATACGCAGTATTTT. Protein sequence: CASSSGKSTDTQYF.

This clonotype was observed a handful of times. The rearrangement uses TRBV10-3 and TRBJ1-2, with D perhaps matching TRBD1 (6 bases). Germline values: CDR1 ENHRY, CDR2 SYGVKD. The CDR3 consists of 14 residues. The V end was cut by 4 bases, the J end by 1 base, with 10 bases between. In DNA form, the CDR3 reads TGTGCCATCAGTGTCGGACAGAATAACTATGGCTACACCTTC. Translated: CAISVGQNNYGYTF.

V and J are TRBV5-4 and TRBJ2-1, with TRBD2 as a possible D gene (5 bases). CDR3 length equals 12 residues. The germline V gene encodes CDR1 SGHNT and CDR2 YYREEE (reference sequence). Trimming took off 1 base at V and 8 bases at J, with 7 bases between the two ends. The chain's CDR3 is CASSLSGYEQFF. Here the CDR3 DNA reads TGTGCCAGCAGCTTGTCGGGGTATGAGCAGTTCTTC.

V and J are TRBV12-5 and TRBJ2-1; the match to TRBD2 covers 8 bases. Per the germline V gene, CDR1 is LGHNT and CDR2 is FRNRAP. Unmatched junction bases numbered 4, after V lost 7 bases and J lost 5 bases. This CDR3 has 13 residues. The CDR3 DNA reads TGTGCTAGTGAAAGCGGGAGTCACAATGAGCAGTTCTTC. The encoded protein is CASESGSHNEQFF.

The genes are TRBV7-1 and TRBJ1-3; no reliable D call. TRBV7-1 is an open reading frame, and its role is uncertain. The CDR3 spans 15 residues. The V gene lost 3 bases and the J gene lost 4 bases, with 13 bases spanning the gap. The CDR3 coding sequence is TGTGCCAGCAGCTCCGGAGGGCAAGCCGGAAACACCATATATTTT. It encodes CASSSGGQAGNTIYF.

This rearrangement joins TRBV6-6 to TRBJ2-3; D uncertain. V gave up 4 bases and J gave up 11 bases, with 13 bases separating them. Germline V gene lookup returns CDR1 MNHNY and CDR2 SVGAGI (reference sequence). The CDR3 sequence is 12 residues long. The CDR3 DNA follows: TGTGCCAGCAGTTTGCTCCCATGGATGCAGTATTTT. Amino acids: CASSLLPWMQYF.

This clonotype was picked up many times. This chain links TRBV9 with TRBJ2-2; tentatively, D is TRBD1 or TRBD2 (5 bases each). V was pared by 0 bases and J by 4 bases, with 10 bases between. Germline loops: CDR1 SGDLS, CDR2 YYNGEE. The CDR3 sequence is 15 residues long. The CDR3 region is CASSVVKGRTGELFF. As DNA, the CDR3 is TGTGCCAGCAGCGTAGTCAAGGGACGCACCGGGGAGCTGTTTTTT.

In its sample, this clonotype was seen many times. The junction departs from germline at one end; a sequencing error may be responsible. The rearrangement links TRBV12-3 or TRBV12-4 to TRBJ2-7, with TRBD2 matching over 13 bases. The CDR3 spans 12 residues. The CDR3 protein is CASSLGTSGTHF. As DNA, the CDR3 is TGTGCCAGCAGCCTAGGGACTAGCGGGACCCACTTC.

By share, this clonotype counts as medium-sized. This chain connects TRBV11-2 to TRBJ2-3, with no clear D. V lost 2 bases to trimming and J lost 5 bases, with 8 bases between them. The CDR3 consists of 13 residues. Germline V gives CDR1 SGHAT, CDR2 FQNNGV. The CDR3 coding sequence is TGTGCCAGCAGCTTAAACGCGATAGATACGCAGTATTTT. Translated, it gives CASSLNAIDTQYF.

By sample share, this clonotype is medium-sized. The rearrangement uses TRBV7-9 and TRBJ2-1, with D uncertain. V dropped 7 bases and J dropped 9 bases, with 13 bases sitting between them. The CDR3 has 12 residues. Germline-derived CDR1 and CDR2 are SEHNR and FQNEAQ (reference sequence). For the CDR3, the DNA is TGTGCCAGCACCCCCAGAGCCCCTGAGCAGTTCTTC. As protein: CASTPRAPEQFF.

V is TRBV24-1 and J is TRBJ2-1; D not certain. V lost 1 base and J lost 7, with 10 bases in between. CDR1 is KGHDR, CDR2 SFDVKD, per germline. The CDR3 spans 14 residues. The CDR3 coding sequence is TGTGCCACCAGTGATTTTGGGCTGAAAAATGAGCAGTTCTTC. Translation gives CATSDFGLKNEQFF.

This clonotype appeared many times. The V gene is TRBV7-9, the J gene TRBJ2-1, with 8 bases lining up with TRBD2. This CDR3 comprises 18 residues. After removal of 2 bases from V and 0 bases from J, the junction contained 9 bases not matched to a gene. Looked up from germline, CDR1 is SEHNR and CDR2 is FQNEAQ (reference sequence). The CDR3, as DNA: TGTGCCAGCAGCTTACAGGCGCTAGCGGGCCTCTCCTACAATGAGCAGTTCTTC. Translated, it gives CASSLQALAGLSYNEQFF.

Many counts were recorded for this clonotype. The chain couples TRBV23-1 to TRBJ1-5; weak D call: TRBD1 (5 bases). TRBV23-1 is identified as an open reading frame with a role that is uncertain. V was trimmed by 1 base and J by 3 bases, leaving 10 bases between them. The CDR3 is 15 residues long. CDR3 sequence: CASSQLRQNNQPQHF. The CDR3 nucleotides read TGCGCCAGCAGTCAATTGAGACAGAACAATCAGCCCCAGCATTTT.

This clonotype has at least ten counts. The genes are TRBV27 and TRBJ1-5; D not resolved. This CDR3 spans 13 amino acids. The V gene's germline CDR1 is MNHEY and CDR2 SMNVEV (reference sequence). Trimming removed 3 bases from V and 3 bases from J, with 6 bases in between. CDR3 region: CASSFRFNQPQHF. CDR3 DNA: TGTGCCAGCAGTTTCCGGTTCAATCAGCCCCAGCATTTT.

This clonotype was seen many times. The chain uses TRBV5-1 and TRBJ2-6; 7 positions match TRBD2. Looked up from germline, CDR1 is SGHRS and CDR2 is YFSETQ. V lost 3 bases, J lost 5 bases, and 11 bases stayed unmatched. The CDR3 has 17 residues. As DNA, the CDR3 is TGCGCCAGCAGCTCTGGGGAGGGCCCGCTCAGGGCCAACGTCCTGACTTTC. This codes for CASSSGEGPLRANVLTF.

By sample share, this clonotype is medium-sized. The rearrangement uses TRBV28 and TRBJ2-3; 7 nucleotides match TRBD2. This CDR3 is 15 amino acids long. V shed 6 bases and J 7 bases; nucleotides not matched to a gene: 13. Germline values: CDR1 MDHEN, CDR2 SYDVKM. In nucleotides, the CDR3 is TGTGCCAGCAGCCCTGGGGGAGCGGGAACGTATACGCAGTATTTT. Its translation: CASSPGGAGTYTQYF.

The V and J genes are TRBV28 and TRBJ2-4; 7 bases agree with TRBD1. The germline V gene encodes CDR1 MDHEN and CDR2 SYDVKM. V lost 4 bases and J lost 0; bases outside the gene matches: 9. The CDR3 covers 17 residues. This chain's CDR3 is CASSSPGQQVAKNIQYF. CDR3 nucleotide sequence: TGTGCCAGCAGTTCACCGGGACAGCAAGTAGCCAAAAACATTCAGTACTTC.

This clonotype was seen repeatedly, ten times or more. CDR3 sequence reads: CSASSGGPLAEQYF. Here the CDR3 DNA reads TGCAGTGCTTCGTCGGGGGGCCCTCTGGCAGAGCAGTACTTC. The J gene is TRBJ2-7, the V gene TRBV20-1; D possibly corresponds to TRBD2 (7 bases). This CDR3 contains 14 residues. Germline values: CDR1 DFQATT, CDR2 SNEGSKA (reference sequence). V was pared by 5 bases and J by 7 bases, with 21 bases between.

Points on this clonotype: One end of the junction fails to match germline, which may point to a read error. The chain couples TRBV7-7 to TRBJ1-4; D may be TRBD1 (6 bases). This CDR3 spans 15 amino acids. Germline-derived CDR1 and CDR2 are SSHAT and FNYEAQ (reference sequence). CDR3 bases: TGTGCTAGCAGCTTAACCAGGGGAGCTAATGAAAAACTGTTTTTT. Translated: CASSLTRGANEKLFF.

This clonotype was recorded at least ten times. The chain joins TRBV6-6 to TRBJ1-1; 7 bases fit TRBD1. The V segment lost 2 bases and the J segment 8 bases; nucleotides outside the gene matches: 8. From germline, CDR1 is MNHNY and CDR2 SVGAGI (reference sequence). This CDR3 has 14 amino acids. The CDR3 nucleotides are TGTGCCAGCAGTTACACAGCTTCGACAGGGGAAGCTTTCTTT. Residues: CASSYTASTGEAFF.